A single TCR beta chain is shown here with its context. These data are taken from a study of blood T cell repertoires in COVID-19. Data came from immunoSEQ multiplex PCR; TCRdb stores just in-frame clones and leaves some out. In the table there are about 160,000 clones, about 86% of which are singletons. What was sequenced was peripheral blood. This sequence was found in a man aged 50-59 years with active or convalescent COVID-19.

CDR3 sequence: CAITGGGGTEAFF. DNA of the CDR3: TGTGCCATCACAGGCGGGGGGGGCACTGAAGCTTTCTTT. This rearrangement joins TRBV28 to TRBJ1-1; perhaps TRBD1 as D (5 bases). The CDR3 is made up of 13 amino acids. From germline, CDR1 is MDHEN and CDR2 SYDVKM. V lost 10 bases, J lost 4 bases, and 16 bases lay in between.